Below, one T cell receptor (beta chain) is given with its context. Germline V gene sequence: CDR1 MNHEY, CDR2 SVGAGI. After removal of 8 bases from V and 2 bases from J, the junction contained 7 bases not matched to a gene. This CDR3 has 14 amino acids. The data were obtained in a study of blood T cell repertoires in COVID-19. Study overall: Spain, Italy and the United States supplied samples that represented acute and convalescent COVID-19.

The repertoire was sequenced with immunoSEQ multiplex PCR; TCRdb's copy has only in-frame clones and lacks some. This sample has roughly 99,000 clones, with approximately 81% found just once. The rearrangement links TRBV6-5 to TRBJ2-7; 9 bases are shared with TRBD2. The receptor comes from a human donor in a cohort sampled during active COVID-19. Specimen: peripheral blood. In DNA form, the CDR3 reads TGTGCCAGCTCCGGACTAGCGACGCCCTACGAGCAGTACTTC. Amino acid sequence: CASSGLATPYEQYF.